The entry that follows covers one T cell receptor (beta chain) sequence. Its specificity is unknown. Those CD8+ T cells considered naive were CD45RO-CCR7+CD27+CD95-. It was by 5' RACE with UMI labels that the TRB cDNA libraries were prepared. TCRdb reprocessed the 5' RACE reads; each CDR3 protein has one entry and no DNA is given. The table lists 120,000 to 150,000 distinct CDR3 sequences, with around 0.28% in the top ten. This sample was included in a study of CXCR3-negative and CXCR3-positive naive CD8 T cells. About the research overall: Collectively, the libraries yielded about 135 million TRB reads in total, at about 1.5 +/- 0.3 million per library. Study findings and constraints: For CXCR3-positive naive cells, TRB CDR3s were more hydrophobic than those of CXCR3-negative naive cells. Fresh PBMCs served for most assays, and CXCR3 expression fell partially after cryopreservation. Memory CD8+ cells had much lower diversity, and both naive subsets had comparably high diversity.

CDR3 length equals 19 residues. Material for sequencing was naive CXCR3+ CD8+ T cells from blood. Subset described: CD45RO-CCR7+CD27+CD95- naive CD8+ T cells expressing CXCR3 (TNR3+). This clonotype was sampled from a human donor in good health. Some clones in this sample may be carry-over from other donors' samples. V and J are TRBV21-1 and TRBJ1-3; TCRdb selects TRBD1, and the lack of DNA leaves this call unchecked. TRBV21-1 is marked as a pseudogene. CDR3 sequence reads: CASSKGRYGQGWTGNTIYF.